The rows below give T cell receptor beta chains drawn from one sample of a study of blood T cells in healthy people across ages. TCRdb passed the 5' RACE reads through MiXCR, listing each CDR3 protein once. This table holds about 900,000 distinct CDR3 sequences, 60% to 80% found once. Material for sequencing was blood. The receptors were gathered from a man aged 25-45 years in good health. The CDR3 runs from the conserved cysteine through the conserved F or W. The D gene is left open where the match is weak. Where a row states a size, it is once, few, many or the class of an expanded clone; other rows omit it.

v_gene: TRBV6-2/TRBV6-3
d_gene: NA
abundance: NA
j_gene: TRBJ2-7
CDR3nt: TGTGCCAGCATTGGACTCCGCCACGAGCAGTACTTC
CDR3aa: CASIGLRHEQYF

v_gene: TRBV2
d_gene: TRBD1
abundance: few
j_gene: TRBJ2-6
CDR3nt: TGTGCCAGCAGGGGACAGGGGGTAGCTGGGGCCAACGTCCTGACTTTC
CDR3aa: CASRGQGVAGANVLTF

v_gene: TRBV7-2
d_gene: NA
abundance: NA
j_gene: TRBJ1-5
CDR3nt: TGTGCCAGCAGCTCCCAAGAGGCCTACAATCAGCCCCAGCATTTT
CDR3aa: CASSSQEAYNQPQHF

v_gene: TRBV5-1
d_gene: NA
abundance: NA
j_gene: TRBJ2-5
CDR3nt: TGCGCCAGCAGCAGTCTTATGAACGGGCAGGGCGCCCAGTACTTC
CDR3aa: CASSSLMNGQGAQYF

v_gene: TRBV29-1
d_gene: TRBD2
abundance: NA
j_gene: TRBJ2-1
CDR3nt: TGCAGCGTTGAGGGGCTAGCGGGGGGCCCTTCCTACAATGAGCAGTTCTTC
CDR3aa: CSVEGLAGGPSYNEQFF

v_gene: TRBV6-1
d_gene: TRBD1
abundance: NA
j_gene: TRBJ2-5
CDR3nt: TGTGCCAGCAGTGGAGAGGGGGCGGGAGAGACCCAGTACTTC
CDR3aa: CASSGEGAGETQYF

v_gene: TRBV20-1
d_gene: NA
abundance: NA
j_gene: TRBJ1-5
CDR3nt: TGCAGTGCTAGTGATTTACAGGGTACTTATCAGCCCCAGCATTTT
CDR3aa: CSASDLQGTYQPQHF

v_gene: TRBV4-2
d_gene: TRBD1
abundance: NA
j_gene: TRBJ2-5
CDR3nt: TGTGCCAGCAGCCAAGATCCCGGGACAGCGTACCAAGAGACCCAGTACTTC
CDR3aa: CASSQDPGTAYQETQYF

v_gene: TRBV9
d_gene: NA
abundance: NA
j_gene: TRBJ2-3
CDR3nt: TGTGCCAGCAGCGGGGGGGCTTCAGATACGCAGTATTTT
CDR3aa: CASSGGASDTQYF

v_gene: TRBV13
d_gene: TRBD1
abundance: once
j_gene: TRBJ2-3
CDR3nt: TGTGCCAGCAGCGCGGAGGGGACAGGGACCGATACGCAGTATTTT
CDR3aa: CASSAEGTGTDTQYF

v_gene: TRBV4-3
d_gene: NA
abundance: NA
j_gene: TRBJ2-6
CDR3nt: TGCGCCAGCAGCCAAGGACATGTCTCGGGGGCCAACGTCCTGACTTTC
CDR3aa: CASSQGHVSGANVLTF

v_gene: TRBV20-1
d_gene: NA
abundance: NA
j_gene: TRBJ2-5
CDR3nt: TGCAGTGCATACCTGACAGGAGAGCAAGAGACCCAGTACTTC
CDR3aa: CSAYLTGEQETQYF

v_gene: TRBV6-2/TRBV6-3
d_gene: NA
abundance: NA
j_gene: TRBJ2-3
CDR3nt: TGTGCCAGCAGCCCCACGAGCGGTTCATCAGATACGCAGTATTTT
CDR3aa: CASSPTSGSSDTQYF

v_gene: TRBV20-1
d_gene: NA
abundance: NA
j_gene: TRBJ2-6
CDR3nt: TGCAGTGCTAGAGATACGGGGTATGGGGCCAACGTCCTGACTTTC
CDR3aa: CSARDTGYGANVLTF

v_gene: TRBV7-3
d_gene: NA
abundance: NA
j_gene: TRBJ2-1
CDR3nt: TGTGCCAGCAGAGAGGGGGGGCAGGATGAGCAGTTCTTC
CDR3aa: CASREGGQDEQFF

v_gene: TRBV7-9
d_gene: NA
abundance: few
j_gene: TRBJ1-2
CDR3nt: TGTGCCAGCAGCCCCGACGGGGATGGTGGCTACACCTTC
CDR3aa: CASSPDGDGGYTF

v_gene: TRBV12-3/TRBV12-4
d_gene: NA
abundance: NA
j_gene: TRBJ1-1
CDR3nt: TGTGCCAGCAGTTTATCGGGGGCAGGTGAAGCTTTCTTT
CDR3aa: CASSLSGAGEAFF

v_gene: TRBV4-3
d_gene: NA
abundance: NA
j_gene: TRBJ2-7
CDR3nt: TGCGCCAGCAGCCAAGAGGTAGCGGCGAGCTCCTACAATGAGCAGTACTTC
CDR3aa: CASSQEVAASSYNEQYF

v_gene: TRBV6-5
d_gene: NA
abundance: once
j_gene: TRBJ1-5
CDR3nt: TGTGCCAGCAGTGACTCAGGGGTTCAGCCCCAGCATTTT
CDR3aa: CASSDSGVQPQHF